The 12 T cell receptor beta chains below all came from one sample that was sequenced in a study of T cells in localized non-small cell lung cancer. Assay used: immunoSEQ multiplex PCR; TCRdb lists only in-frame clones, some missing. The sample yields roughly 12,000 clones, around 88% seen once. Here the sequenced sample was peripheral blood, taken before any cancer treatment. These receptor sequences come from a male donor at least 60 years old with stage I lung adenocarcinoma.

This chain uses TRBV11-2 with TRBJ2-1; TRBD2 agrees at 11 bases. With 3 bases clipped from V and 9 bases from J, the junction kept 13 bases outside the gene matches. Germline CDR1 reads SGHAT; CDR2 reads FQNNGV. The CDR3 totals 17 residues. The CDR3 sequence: CASSLWRTSGSPGEQFF. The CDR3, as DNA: TGTGCCAGCAGCTTGTGGAGAACTAGCGGGAGTCCTGGTGAGCAGTTCTTC.

In DNA form, the CDR3 reads TGTGCCAGCATCGCGTCCCAGGGACCACGCTCTGGGGCCAACGTCCTGACTTTC. It encodes CASIASQGPRSGANVLTF. This rearrangement joins TRBV28 to TRBJ2-6; either TRBD1 or TRBD2 may supply D (5 bases each). The CDR3 loop spans 18 amino acids. Looked up from germline, CDR1 is MDHEN and CDR2 is SYDVKM. V lost 7 bases and J 0 bases, leaving 19 bases between the germline ends.

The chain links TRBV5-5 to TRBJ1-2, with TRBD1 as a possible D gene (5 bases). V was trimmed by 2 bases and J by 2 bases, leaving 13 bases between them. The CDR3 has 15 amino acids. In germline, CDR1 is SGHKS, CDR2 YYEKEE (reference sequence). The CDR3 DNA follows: TGTGCCAGCAGCTTCGAGGGGCTTAAAAACTATGGCTACACCTTC. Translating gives CASSFEGLKNYGYTF.

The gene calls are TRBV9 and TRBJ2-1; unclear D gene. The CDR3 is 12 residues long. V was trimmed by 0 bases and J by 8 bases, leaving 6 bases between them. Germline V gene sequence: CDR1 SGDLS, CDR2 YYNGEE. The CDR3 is CASSVENHEQFF. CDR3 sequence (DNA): TGTGCCAGCAGCGTAGAGAACCATGAGCAGTTCTTC.

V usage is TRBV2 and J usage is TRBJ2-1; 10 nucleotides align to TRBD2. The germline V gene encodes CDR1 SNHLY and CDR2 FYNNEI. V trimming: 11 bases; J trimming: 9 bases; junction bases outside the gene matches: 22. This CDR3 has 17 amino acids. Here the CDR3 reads CASHPGTSDRWTVEQFF. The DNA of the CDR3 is TGTGCCTCCCACCCCGGGACTAGCGATCGCTGGACAGTTGAGCAGTTCTTC.

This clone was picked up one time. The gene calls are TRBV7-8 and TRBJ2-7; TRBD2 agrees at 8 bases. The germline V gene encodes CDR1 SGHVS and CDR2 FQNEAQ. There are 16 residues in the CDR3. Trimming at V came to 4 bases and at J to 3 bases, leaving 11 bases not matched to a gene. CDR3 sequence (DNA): TGTGCCAGCAGCTCTCGGGGCGGGAGGACTTACTACGAGCAGTACTTC. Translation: CASSSRGGRTYYEQYF.

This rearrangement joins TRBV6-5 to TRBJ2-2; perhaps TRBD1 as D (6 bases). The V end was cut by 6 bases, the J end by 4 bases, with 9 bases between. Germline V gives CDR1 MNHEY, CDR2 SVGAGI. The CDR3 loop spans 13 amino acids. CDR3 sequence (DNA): TGTGCCAGCAGACGACAGGTCACCGGGGAGCTGTTTTTT. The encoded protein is CASRRQVTGELFF.

The CDR3 sequence: CASSEYQVTNYGYTF. The CDR3 DNA is TGTGCCAGCAGTGAATACCAGGTCACTAACTATGGCTACACCTTC. The V and J genes are TRBV6-1 and TRBJ1-2; D gene uncertain. From germline, CDR1 is MNHNS and CDR2 SASEGT. Trimming removed 2 bases at V and 0 bases at J, with 10 bases between. There are 15 residues in the CDR3.

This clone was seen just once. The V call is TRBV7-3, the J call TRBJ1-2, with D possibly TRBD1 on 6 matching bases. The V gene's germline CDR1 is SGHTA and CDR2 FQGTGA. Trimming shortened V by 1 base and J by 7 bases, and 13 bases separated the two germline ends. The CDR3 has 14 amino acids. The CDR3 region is CASSLSAGATGYTF. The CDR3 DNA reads TGTGCCAGCAGCTTAAGTGCAGGGGCGACTGGCTACACCTTC. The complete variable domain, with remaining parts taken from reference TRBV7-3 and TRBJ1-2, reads GAGVSQTPSNKVTEKGKYVELRCDPISGHTALYWYRQSLGQGPEFLIYFQGTGAADDSGLPNDRFFAVRPEGSVSTLKIQRTERGDSAVYLCASSLSAGATGYTFGSGTRLTVV.

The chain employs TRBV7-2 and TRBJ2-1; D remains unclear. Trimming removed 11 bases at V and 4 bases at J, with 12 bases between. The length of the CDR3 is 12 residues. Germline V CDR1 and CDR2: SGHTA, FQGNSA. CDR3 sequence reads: CAYLSHYNEQFF. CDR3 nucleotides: TGTGCCTATTTGTCCCATTACAATGAGCAGTTCTTC.

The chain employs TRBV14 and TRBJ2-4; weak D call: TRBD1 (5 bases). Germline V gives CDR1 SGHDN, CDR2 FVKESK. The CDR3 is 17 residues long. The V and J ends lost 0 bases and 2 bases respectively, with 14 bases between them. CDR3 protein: CASSQDSMAGTKNIQYF. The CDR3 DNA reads TGTGCCAGCAGCCAAGATTCCATGGCAGGGACCAAAAACATTCAGTACTTC.

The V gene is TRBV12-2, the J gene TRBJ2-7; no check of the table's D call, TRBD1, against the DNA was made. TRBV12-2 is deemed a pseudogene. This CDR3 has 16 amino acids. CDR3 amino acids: CASRLAGPTGGTCQYF. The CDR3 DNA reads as TGTGCAAGTCGCTTAGCAGGACCGACAGGGGGGACGTGTCAGTACTTC.